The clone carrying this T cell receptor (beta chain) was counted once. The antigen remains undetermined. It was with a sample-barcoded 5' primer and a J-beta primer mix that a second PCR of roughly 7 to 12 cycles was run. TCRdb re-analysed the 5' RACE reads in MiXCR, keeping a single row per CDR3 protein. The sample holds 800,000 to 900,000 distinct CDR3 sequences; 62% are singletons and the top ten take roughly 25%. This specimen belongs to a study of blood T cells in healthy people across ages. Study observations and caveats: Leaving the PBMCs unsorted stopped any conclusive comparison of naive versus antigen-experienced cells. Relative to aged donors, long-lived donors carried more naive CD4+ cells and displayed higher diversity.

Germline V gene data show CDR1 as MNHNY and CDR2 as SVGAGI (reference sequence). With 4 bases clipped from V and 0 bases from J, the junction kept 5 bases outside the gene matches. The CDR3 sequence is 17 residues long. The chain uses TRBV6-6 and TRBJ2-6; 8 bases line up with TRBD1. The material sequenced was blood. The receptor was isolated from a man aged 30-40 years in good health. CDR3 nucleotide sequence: TGTGCCAGCAGTTGGACAGGGACCTACTCTGGGGCCAACGTCCTGACTTTC. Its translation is CASSWTGTYSGANVLTF.